This TCR beta chain stems from a study of cytomegalovirus exposure and HLA in healthy donors. The primer mix had 60 Vbeta and 13 Jbeta primers. Measured with immunoSEQ multiplex PCR; TCRdb has only the in-frame clones, and not every one. The sample has about 180,000 clones, roughly 88% seen once. The CDR3 length is 14 residues. Germline V lookup: CDR1 MDHEN, CDR2 SYDVKM. V dropped 6 bases and J dropped 3; count of bases not matched to a gene: 5. This receptor was obtained from a girl aged 2-10 years in good health and CMV-seropositive. The specimen sequenced was PBMCs. The chain uses TRBV28 and TRBJ1-1, with TRBD1 identical over 9 bases. The CDR3 region has the DNA TGTGCCAGCAGAGACAGGGGGAGGGACACTGAAGCTTTCTTT. Its translation: CASRDRGRDTEAFF.